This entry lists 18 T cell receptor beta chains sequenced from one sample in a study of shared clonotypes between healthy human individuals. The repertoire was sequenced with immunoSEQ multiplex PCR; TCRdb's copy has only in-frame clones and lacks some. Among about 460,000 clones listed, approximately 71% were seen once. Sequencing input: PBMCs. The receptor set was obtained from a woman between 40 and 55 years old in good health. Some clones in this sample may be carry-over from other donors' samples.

CDR3 coding DNA: TGTGCCAGTATGACGAGGAACACTGAAGCTTTCTTT. Residues: CASMTRNTEAFF. This chain links TRBV19 with TRBJ1-1; D uncertain. The CDR3 has 12 residues. Trimming pared 7 bases from V and 1 base from J, leaving 7 bases between. The germline CDR1 and CDR2 sequences are LNHDA and SQIVND (reference sequence).

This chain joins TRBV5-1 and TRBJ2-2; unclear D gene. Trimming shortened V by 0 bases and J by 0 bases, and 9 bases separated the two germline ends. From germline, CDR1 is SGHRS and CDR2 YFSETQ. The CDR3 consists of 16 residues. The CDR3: CASSLESVANTGELFF. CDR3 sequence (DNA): TGCGCCAGCAGCTTGGAGTCGGTCGCGAACACCGGGGAGCTGTTTTTT.

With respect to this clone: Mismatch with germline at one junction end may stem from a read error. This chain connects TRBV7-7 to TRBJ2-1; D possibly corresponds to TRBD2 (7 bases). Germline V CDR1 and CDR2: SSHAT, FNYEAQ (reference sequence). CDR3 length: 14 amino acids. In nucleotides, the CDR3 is TGTGCTAGCAGCCCCCAATGGGGGGGCGATGAGCAGTTCTTC. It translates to CASSPQWGGDEQFF.

The CDR3 coding sequence is TGCGCCAGCAGCTTGGCTCCGGGAGGGCCTAATGAGCAGTTCTTC. Translating it yields CASSLAPGGPNEQFF. V is TRBV5-1 and J is TRBJ2-1, with TRBD2 matching over 8 bases. J was trimmed by 7 bases and V by 0 bases; bases with no gene match: 6. The germline V gene has CDR1 SGHRS and CDR2 YFSETQ. The CDR3 extends over 15 amino acids.

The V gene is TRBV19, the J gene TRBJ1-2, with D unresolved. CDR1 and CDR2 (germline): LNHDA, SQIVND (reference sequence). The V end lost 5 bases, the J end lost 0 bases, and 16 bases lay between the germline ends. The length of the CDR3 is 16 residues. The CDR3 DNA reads TGTGCCAGTAGTGATGCTCGGGTGGGCGCTAACTATGGCTACACCTTC. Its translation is CASSDARVGANYGYTF.

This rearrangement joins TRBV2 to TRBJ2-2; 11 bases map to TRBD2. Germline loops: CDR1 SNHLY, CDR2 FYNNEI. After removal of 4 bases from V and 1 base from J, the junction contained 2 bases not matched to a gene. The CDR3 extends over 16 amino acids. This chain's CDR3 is CASSVTSGRNTGELFF. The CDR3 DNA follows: TGTGCCAGCAGTGTAACTAGCGGGAGGAACACCGGGGAGCTGTTTTTT. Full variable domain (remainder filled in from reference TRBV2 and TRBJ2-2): EPEVTQTPSHQVTQMGQEVILRCVPISNHLYFYWYRQILGQKVEFLVSFYNNEISEKSEIFDDQFSVERPDGSNFTLKIRSTKLEDSAMYFCASSVTSGRNTGELFFGEGSRLTVL.

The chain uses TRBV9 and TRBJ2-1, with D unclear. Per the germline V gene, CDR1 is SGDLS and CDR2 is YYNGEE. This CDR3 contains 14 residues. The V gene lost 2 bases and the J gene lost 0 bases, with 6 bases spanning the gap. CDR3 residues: CASSVLGSYNEQFF. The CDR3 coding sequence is TGTGCCAGCAGCGTCCTGGGCTCCTACAATGAGCAGTTCTTC.

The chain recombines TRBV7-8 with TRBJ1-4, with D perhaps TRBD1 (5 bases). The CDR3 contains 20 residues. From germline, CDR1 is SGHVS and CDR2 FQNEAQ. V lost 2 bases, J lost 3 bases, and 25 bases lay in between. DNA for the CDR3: TGTGCCAGCAGCTTACTGAGGGTGTGGCCAGGGCGGGGGGCTAATGAAAAACTGTTTTTT. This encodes CASSLLRVWPGRGANEKLFF.

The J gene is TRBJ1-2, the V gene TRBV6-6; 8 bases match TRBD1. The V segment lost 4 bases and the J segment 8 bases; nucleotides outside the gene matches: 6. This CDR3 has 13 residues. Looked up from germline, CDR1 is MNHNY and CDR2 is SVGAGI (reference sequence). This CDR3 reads CASSFTGTGGYTF. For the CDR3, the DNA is TGTGCCAGCAGTTTTACAGGGACAGGAGGCTACACCTTC.

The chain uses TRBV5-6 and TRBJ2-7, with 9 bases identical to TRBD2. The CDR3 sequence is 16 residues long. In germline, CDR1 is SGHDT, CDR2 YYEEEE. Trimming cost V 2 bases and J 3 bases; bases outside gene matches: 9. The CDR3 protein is CASSLVGGRADYEQYF. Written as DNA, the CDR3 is TGTGCCAGCAGCTTAGTCGGCGGGAGGGCCGACTACGAGCAGTACTTC.

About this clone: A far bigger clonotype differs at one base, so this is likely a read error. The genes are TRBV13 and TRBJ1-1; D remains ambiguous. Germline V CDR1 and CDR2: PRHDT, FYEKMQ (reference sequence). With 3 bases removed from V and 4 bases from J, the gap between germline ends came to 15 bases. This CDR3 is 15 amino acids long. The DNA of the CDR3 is TGTGCCAGCAGCTTCTTAGGCGGCGCGATCACTGAAGCTTTCTTT. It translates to CASSFLGGAITEAFF. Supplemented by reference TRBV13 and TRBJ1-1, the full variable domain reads AAGVIQSPRHLIKEKRETATLKCYPIPRHDTVYWYQQGPGQDPQFLISFYEKMQSDKGSIPDRFSAQQFSDYHSELNMSSLELGDSALYFCASSFLGGAITEAFFGQGTRLTVV.

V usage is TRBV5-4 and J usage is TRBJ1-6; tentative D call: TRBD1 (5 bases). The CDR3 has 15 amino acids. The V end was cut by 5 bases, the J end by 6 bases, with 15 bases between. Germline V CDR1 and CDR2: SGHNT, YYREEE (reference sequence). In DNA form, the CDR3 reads TGTGCCAGCAGACCATCCGGGGGAAGTAATTCACCCCTCCACTTT. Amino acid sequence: CASRPSGGSNSPLHF.

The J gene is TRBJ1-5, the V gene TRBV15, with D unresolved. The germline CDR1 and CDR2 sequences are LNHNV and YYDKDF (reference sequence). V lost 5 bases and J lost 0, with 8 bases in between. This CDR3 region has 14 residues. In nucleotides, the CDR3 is TGTGCCACCAGCGAGACAAATAGCAATCAGCCCCAGCATTTT. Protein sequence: CATSETNSNQPQHF. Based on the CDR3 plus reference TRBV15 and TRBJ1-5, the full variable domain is DAMVIQNPRYQVTQFGKPVTLSCSQTLNHNVMYWYQQKSSQAPKLLFHYYDKDFNNEADTPDNFQSRRPNTSFCFLDIRSPGLGDTAMYLCATSETNSNQPQHFGDGTRLSIL.

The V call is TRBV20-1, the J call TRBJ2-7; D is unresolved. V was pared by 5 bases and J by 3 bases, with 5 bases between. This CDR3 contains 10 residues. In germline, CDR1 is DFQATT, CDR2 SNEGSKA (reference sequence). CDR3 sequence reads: CSASFYEQYF. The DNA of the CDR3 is TGCAGTGCTTCATTCTACGAGCAGTACTTC.

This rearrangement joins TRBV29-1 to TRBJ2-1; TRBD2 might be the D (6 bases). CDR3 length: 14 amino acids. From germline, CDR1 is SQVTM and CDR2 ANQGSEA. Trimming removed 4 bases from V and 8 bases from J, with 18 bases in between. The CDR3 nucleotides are TGCAGCGTTGGGAGGGCACTAGTGGGCGATGAGCAGTTCTTC. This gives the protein CSVGRALVGDEQFF.

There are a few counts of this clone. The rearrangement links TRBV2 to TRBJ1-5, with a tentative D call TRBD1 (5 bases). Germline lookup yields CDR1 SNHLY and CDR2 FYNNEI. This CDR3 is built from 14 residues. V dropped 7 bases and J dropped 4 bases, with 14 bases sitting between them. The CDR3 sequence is CASTGGEWNQPQHF. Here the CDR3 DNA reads TGTGCCAGCACTGGGGGGGAATGGAATCAGCCCCAGCATTTT.

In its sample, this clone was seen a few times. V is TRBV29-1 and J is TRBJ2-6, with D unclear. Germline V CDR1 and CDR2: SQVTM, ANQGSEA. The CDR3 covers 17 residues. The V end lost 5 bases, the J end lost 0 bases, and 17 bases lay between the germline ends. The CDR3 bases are TGCAGCGTTTTAATCGGAGCCAGATACTCTGGGGCCAACGTCCTGACTTTC. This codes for CSVLIGARYSGANVLTF.

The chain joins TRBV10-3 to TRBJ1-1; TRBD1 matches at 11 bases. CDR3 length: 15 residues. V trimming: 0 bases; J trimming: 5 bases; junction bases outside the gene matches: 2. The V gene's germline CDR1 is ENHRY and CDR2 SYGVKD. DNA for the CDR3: TGTGCCATCAGTGAGTCGGGACAGGGGGGAACTGAAGCTTTCTTT. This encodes CAISESGQGGTEAFF.